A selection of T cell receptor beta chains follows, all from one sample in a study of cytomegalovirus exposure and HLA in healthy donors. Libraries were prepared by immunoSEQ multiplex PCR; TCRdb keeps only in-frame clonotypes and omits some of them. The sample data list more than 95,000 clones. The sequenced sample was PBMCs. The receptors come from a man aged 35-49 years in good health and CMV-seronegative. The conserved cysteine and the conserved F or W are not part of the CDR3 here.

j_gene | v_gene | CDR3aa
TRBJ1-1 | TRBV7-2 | ASSFVLRGNTEAF
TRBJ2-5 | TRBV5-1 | ASSPVAGGETQY
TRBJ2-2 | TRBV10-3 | AIRLAANTGELF
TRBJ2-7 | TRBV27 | ASSLRGRGYGWDEQY
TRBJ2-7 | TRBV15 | ATSRVPGQGAYEQY
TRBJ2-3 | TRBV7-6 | ASSLGTGTDTQY
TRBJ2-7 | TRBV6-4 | ASSPTPGAFGGEQY
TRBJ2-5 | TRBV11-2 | ASSSQETQY
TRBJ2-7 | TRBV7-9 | ASSLRQGNTYEQY
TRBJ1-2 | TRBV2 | ASSPRTVNYGYT
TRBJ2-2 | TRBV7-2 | ASSQTSGRGRAGELF
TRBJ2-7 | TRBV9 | ASSAVRGSYEQY
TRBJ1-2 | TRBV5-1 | ASRGQNNYGYT
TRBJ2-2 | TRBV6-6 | ASSPTASGELF
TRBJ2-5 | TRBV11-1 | ASSLAGTVEETQY
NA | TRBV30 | AWSVGTSGYEQY
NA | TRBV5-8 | ASRDREAYEQY
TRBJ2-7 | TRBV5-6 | ASSLAGQRTYEQY
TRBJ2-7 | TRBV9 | ASSVGGTGSYEQY
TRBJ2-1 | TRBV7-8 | ASSSINAVSSYNEQF
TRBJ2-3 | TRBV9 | ASSATGQGDAWDTQY
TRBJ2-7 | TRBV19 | ASSIGGGYYEQY
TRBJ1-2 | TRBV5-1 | ASSLEMNYGYT
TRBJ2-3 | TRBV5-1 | ASSPGTGTDTQY
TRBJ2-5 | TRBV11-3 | ASSSEWETQY
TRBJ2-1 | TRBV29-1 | SVESRERYNEQF
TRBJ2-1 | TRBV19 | ASSGSLGSYNEQF